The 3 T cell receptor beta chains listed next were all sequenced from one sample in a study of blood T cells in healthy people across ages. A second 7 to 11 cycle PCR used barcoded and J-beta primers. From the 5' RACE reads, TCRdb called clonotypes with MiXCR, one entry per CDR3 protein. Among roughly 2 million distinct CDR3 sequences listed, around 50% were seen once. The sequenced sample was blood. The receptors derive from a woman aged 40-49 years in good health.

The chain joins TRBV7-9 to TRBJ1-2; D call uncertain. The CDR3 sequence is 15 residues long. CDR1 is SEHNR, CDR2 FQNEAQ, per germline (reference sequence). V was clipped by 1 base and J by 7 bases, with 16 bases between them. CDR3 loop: CASSLVASFASGYTF. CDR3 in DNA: TGTGCCAGCAGCTTAGTGGCCAGTTTTGCGTCTGGCTACACCTTC.

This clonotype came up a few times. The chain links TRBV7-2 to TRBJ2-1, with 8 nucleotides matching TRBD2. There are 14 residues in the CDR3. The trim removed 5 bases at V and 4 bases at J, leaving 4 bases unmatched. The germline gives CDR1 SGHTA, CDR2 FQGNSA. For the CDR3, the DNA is TGTGCCAGCAGCGTTAGCGGGGTTTACAATGAGCAGTTCTTC. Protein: CASSVSGVYNEQFF.

As DNA, the CDR3 is TGTGCCAGCAGTTCCATGGACAGGGTAGGCTACGAGCAGTACTTC. Translated, it gives CASSSMDRVGYEQYF. This rearrangement joins TRBV28 to TRBJ2-7; TRBD1 matches at 8 bases. CDR3 length equals 15 residues. Per the germline V gene, CDR1 is MDHEN and CDR2 is SYDVKM. With 4 bases clipped from V and 3 bases from J, the junction kept 8 bases outside the gene matches.